This TCR beta chain appears in the sequencing data of a study of CD8+ T cells in alopecia areata. Notes on the study in general: Relative to normal scalp, lesional scalp, especially alopecia totalis/universalis, showed higher clonality.

The CDR3 runs 13 residues. Germline loops: CDR1 MNHEY, CDR2 SVGAGI. Between the trimmed V and J ends, which lost 7 bases and 7 bases, there was a span of 17 bases. Investigators isolated RNA and reverse transcribed it into cDNA to act as the sequencing template. Only in-frame clones appear in the TCRdb table, and some are missing; sequencing was by immunoSEQ multiplex PCR. The repertoire consists of 140,000 to 150,000 clones, with about 51% occurring once and the leading ten covering less than 1%. With regard to this clone: Its matching antigen is unknown.

Researchers took lesional scalp punch biopsies and peripheral blood from people who were alopecia areata patients. The authors sorted CD4+ and CD8+ T cells from PBMCs. The sample was CD4+ T cells sorted from blood, taken at week 0. The chain employs TRBV6-5 and TRBJ2-7, with D possibly TRBD2 on 5 matching bases. The receptor comes from a human donor with alopecia areata. DNA of the CDR3: TGTGCCAGCACCCCCCCCCGACCGGGGGAGCAGTACTTC. Translation gives CASTPPRPGEQYF.